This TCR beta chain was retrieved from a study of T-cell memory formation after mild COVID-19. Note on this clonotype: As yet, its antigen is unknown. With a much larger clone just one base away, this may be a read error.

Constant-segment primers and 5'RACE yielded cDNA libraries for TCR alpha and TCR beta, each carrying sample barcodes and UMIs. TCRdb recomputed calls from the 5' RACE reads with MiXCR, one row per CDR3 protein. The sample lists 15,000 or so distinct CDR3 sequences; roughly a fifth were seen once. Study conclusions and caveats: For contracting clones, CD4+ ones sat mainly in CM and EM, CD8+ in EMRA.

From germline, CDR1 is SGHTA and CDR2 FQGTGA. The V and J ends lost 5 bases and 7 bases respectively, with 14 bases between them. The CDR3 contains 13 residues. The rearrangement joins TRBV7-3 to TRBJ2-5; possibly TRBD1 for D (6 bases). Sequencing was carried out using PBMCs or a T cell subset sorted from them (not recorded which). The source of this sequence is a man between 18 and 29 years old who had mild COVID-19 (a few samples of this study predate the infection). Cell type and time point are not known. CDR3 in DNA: TGTGCCAGCAGCCGGAACAGGGAAGGGACCCAGTACTTC. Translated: CASSRNREGTQYF. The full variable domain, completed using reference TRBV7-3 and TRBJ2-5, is GAGVSQTPSNKVTEKGKYVELRCDPISGHTALYWYRQSLGQGPEFLIYFQGTGAADDSGLPNDRFFAVRPEGSVSTLKIQRTERGDSAVYLCASSRNREGTQYFGPGTRLLVL.